The 10 T cell receptor beta chains presented below share a single source sample, sequenced in a study of blood T cell repertoires in COVID-19. Libraries were prepared by immunoSEQ multiplex PCR; TCRdb keeps only in-frame clonotypes and omits some of them. The sample lists around 78,000 clones, 70% to 90% occurring once. Sequences were obtained from peripheral blood. The source is a man aged 45 to 65 with active or convalescent COVID-19.

This chain links TRBV2 with TRBJ2-7; 14 bases are a match to TRBD2. Losses at the gene ends were 1 base for V and 3 bases for J; bases not matched to a gene: 8. Germline CDR1 is SNHLY and CDR2 is FYNNEI. This CDR3 comprises 18 residues. The CDR3 nucleotides are TGTGCCAGCAGTGAAGGCCAGGGACTAGCGGGAGCCTACTACGAGCAGTACTTC. It yields the protein CASSEGQGLAGAYYEQYF.

This chain connects TRBV4-1 to TRBJ2-7, with a possible D match to TRBD1 (6 bases). Trimming pared 0 bases from V and 5 bases from J, leaving 17 bases between. The CDR3 consists of 16 residues. CDR1 and CDR2 (germline): MGHRA, YSYEKL. This chain's CDR3 is CASSQEVANRVNEQYF. CDR3 bases: TGCGCCAGCAGCCAAGAAGTAGCGAACAGGGTAAACGAGCAGTACTTC.

This clone was picked up one time. The chain couples TRBV7-2 to TRBJ1-2; unclear D gene. Germline loops: CDR1 SGHTA, CDR2 FQGNSA. The length of the CDR3 is 12 residues. Trimming took 1 base from V and 6 from J, leaving 6 bases between them. The CDR3 bases are TGTGCCAGCAGCTTAGGCGGCCATGGCTACACCTTC. This sequence encodes CASSLGGHGYTF.

This rearrangement joins TRBV20-1 to TRBJ2-7; the D gene is possibly TRBD2 (5 bases). The V end lost 5 bases, the J end lost 4 bases, and 9 bases lay between the germline ends. Per germline, CDR1 DFQATT and CDR2 SNEGSKA (reference sequence). The CDR3 totals 11 residues. This CDR3 reads CSAGGFYEQYF. The CDR3 DNA follows: TGCAGTGCTGGCGGGTTTTACGAGCAGTACTTC.

The chain joins TRBV19 to TRBJ2-7; possible D gene TRBD2, 5 bases. Germline loops: CDR1 LNHDA, CDR2 SQIVND (reference sequence). This CDR3 region has 15 residues. V lost 7 bases, J lost 4 bases, and 20 bases lay in between. The DNA of the CDR3 is TGTGCCAGTAATTATACTGGGGAGCCAATTTACGAGCAGTACTTC. Its translation: CASNYTGEPIYEQYF.

Only a few counts were recorded for this clone. The chain uses TRBV27 and TRBJ1-1; perhaps TRBD1 as D (6 bases). Germline V gives CDR1 MNHEY, CDR2 SMNVEV (reference sequence). With 6 bases removed from V and 5 bases from J, the gap between germline ends came to 16 bases. The CDR3 has 14 residues. The DNA of the CDR3 is TGTGCCAGCAGACTAGGACAGCGTAATACTGAAGCTTTCTTT. This codes for CASRLGQRNTEAFF.

The chain links TRBV28 to TRBJ2-7; no definite D call. Trimming removed 4 bases at V and 2 bases at J, with 3 bases between. Germline V gene sequence: CDR1 MDHEN, CDR2 SYDVKM. This CDR3 has 11 residues. The CDR3 DNA sequence: TGTGCCAGCAGTTCTCCCTACGAGCAGTACTTC. This codes for CASSSPYEQYF. The full variable domain, completed using reference TRBV28 and TRBJ2-7, is DVKVTQSSRYLVKRTGEKVFLECVQDMDHENMFWYRQDPGLGLRLIYFSYDVKMKEKGDIPEGYSVSREKKERFSLILESASTNQTSMYLCASSSPYEQYFGPGTRLTVT.

V usage is TRBV10-1 and J usage is TRBJ2-5; a possible D gene is TRBD1 (6 bases). The germline V gene has CDR1 WNHNN and CDR2 SYGVQD (reference sequence). With 4 bases removed from V and 3 bases from J, the gap between germline ends came to 12 bases. CDR3 length: 14 amino acids. CDR3 loop: CASSVTGWEETQYF. In nucleotides, the CDR3 is TGCGCCAGCAGTGTAACAGGGTGGGAAGAGACCCAGTACTTC.

The CDR3 bases are TGCGCCAGCAGTGACCCAGGACTAGACGCCGAGCAGTACTTC. Translating it yields CASSDPGLDAEQYF. The chain combines TRBV10-1 with TRBJ2-7; 7 nucleotides match TRBD2. The CDR3 has 14 residues. V was clipped by 3 bases and J by 6 bases; unmatched bases: 8. The germline CDR1 and CDR2 sequences are WNHNN and SYGVQD (reference sequence).

This chain uses TRBV6-5 with TRBJ1-6, with D hard to call. The CDR3 totals 14 residues. Germline V CDR1 and CDR2: MNHEY, SVGAGI. Between the trimmed V and J ends, which lost 7 bases and 8 bases, there was a span of 15 bases. The CDR3 loop is CASKPPGGYSPLHF. CDR3 sequence (DNA): TGTGCCAGCAAGCCGCCGGGTGGTTATTCACCCCTCCACTTT.